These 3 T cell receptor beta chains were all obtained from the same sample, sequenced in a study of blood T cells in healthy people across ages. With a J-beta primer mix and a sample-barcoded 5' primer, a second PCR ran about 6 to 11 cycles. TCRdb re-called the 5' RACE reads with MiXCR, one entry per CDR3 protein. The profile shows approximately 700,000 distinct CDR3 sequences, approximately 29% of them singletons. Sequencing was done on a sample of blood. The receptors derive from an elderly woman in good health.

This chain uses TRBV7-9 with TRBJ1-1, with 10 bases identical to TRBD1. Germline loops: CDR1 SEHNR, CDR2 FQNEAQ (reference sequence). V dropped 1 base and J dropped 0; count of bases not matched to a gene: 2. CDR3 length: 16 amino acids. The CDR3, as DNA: TGTGCCAGCAGCTTAGGGGACAGGGGCCTGAACACTGAAGCTTTCTTT. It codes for CASSLGDRGLNTEAFF.

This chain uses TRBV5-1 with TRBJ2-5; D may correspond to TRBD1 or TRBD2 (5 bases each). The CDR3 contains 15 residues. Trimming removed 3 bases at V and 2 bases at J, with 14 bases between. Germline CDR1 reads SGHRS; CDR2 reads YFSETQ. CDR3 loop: CASSSPGTTQETQYF. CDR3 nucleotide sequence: TGCGCCAGCAGCTCCCCTGGGACGACACAAGAGACCCAGTACTTC. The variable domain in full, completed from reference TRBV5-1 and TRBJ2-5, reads KAGVTQTPRYLIKTRGQQVTLSCSPISGHRSVSWYQQTPGQGLQFLFEYFSETQRNKGNFPGRFSGRQFSNSRSEMNVSTLELGDSALYLCASSSPGTTQETQYFGPGTRLLVL.

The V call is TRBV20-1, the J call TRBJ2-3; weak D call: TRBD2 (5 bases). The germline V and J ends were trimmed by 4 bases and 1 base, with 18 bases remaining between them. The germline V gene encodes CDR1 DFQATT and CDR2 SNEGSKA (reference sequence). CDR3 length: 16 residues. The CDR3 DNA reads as TGCAGTGCTATCTCAACCCGGGGTTTCGGCACAGATACGCAGTATTTT. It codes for CSAISTRGFGTDTQYF.